The 23 T cell receptor beta chains reported below all come from one sample, sequenced in a study of cytomegalovirus exposure and HLA in healthy donors. PCR employed 60 Vbeta and 13 Jbeta primers. Clones were read by immunoSEQ multiplex PCR, and TCRdb kept only the in-frame ones, dropping some. The table has some 78,000 clones, approximately 80% seen once; the top ten hold about 23%. The material sequenced was PBMCs. These receptors originate from a woman between 45 and 60 years old in good health and CMV-seropositive.

The V call is TRBV2, the J call TRBJ1-6; D remains unclear. This CDR3 region has 14 residues. Germline V gives CDR1 SNHLY, CDR2 FYNNEI. V gave up 4 bases and J gave up 8 bases, with 12 bases separating them. CDR3 region: CASSVEQSHSPLHF. The CDR3 nucleotides are TGTGCCAGCAGTGTTGAACAGTCTCATTCACCCCTCCACTTT.

This clone came up a few times. DNA of the CDR3: TGTGCCAGCATCTCATCGAAGACTGCCAGTCACGAGCAGTACTTC. As protein: CASISSKTASHEQYF. The chain combines TRBV11-2 with TRBJ2-7; D gene unclear. CDR3 length equals 15 residues. Trimming shortened V by 7 bases and J by 5 bases, and 21 bases separated the two germline ends. Germline CDR1 SGHAT, CDR2 FQNNGV.

This chain links TRBV7-9 with TRBJ2-3; 8 nucleotides align to TRBD2. V lost 5 bases to trimming and J lost 1 base; unmatched junction nucleotides: 8. The germline V gene has CDR1 SEHNR and CDR2 FQNEAQ (reference sequence). CDR3 length: 16 amino acids. The CDR3 coding sequence is TGTGCCAGCAGCCCCGGGGGGGGCTCGGGCACAGATACGCAGTATTTT. Amino acids: CASSPGGGSGTDTQYF.

The chain carries TRBV6-1 and TRBJ2-1; 9 bases fit TRBD2. CDR3 length: 14 residues. The V segment lost 7 bases and the J segment 5 bases; nucleotides outside the gene matches: 6. Germline loops: CDR1 MNHNS, CDR2 SASEGT. This CDR3 is CASIERGAHNEQFF. The CDR3 region has the DNA TGTGCCAGCATCGAGCGGGGGGCCCACAATGAGCAGTTCTTC.

The J gene is TRBJ2-2, the V gene TRBV10-2, with TRBD1 identical over 7 bases. Germline loops: CDR1 WSHSY, CDR2 SAAADI. The CDR3 is 15 amino acids. With 6 bases clipped from V and 2 bases from J, the junction kept 6 bases outside the gene matches. The CDR3 sequence is CASRDRFFNTGELFF. The CDR3 coding sequence is TGCGCCAGCAGGGACAGGTTCTTCAACACCGGGGAGCTGTTTTTT.

This chain connects TRBV5-5 to TRBJ1-2; 7 bases are shared with TRBD1. The CDR3 consists of 13 residues. V gave up 5 bases and J gave up 8 bases; unmatched junction bases: 9. Germline V gene lookup returns CDR1 SGHKS and CDR2 YYEKEE (reference sequence). This CDR3 reads CASSRDRDGGYTF. The CDR3 bases are TGTGCCAGCAGTCGAGACAGGGATGGAGGCTACACCTTC.

The sample holds one count of this clone. The CDR3 reads CASSLLGAGTEAFF. The CDR3 region has the DNA TGTGCCAGCAGTTTGCTGGGGGCAGGGACTGAAGCTTTCTTT. The genes are TRBV27 and TRBJ1-1; D may be TRBD1 (6 bases). V lost 3 bases to trimming and J lost 5 bases, with 13 bases between them. CDR1 and CDR2 (germline): MNHEY, SMNVEV (reference sequence). This CDR3 is built from 14 residues.

The chain is built from TRBV18 and TRBJ2-1; maybe TRBD2 (6 bases). The CDR3 consists of 13 residues. Per germline, CDR1 KGHSH and CDR2 LQKENI. The V end was cut by 2 bases, the J end by 7 bases, with 9 bases between. The CDR3 here is CASSPGGGNEQFF. In DNA, the CDR3 is TGTGCCAGCTCACCAGGTGGGGGGAATGAGCAGTTCTTC.

The chain recombines TRBV23-1 with TRBJ1-1; no definite D call. Being an ORF, TRBV23-1 has a function that is uncertain. V was trimmed by 0 bases and J by 7 bases, leaving 6 bases between them. CDR3 size: 12 residues. The CDR3 coding sequence is TGCGCCAGCAGTCAATCGCGGGATGAAGCTTTCTTT. It translates to CASSQSRDEAFF.

The chain uses TRBV5-1 and TRBJ2-1; TRBD1 matches 10 bases. This CDR3 region has 15 residues. The germline V gene has CDR1 SGHRS and CDR2 YFSETQ. Unmatched junction bases numbered 5, after V lost 4 bases and J lost 4 bases. The CDR3 coding sequence is TGCGCCAGCAGCCCGGGACAGGGGCTTTACAATGAGCAGTTCTTC. Translated: CASSPGQGLYNEQFF.

The chain employs TRBV6-6 and TRBJ2-3; D is possibly TRBD1 (6 bases). This CDR3 has 16 amino acids. CDR1 and CDR2 from the germline V gene are MNHNY and SVGAGI (reference sequence). V was clipped by 2 bases and J by 4 bases, with 16 bases between them. The CDR3 reads CASSYPQGRFPDTQYF. CDR3 in DNA: TGTGCCAGCAGTTACCCGCAGGGGCGCTTCCCAGATACGCAGTATTTT.

The chain couples TRBV19 to TRBJ2-2, with 7 bases fitting TRBD2. Germline V gene sequence: CDR1 LNHDA, CDR2 SQIVND (reference sequence). Trimming at V came to 0 bases and at J to 6 bases, leaving 7 bases not matched to a gene. CDR3 length: 16 residues. As DNA, the CDR3 is TGTGCCAGTAGTATAGAGGGTCGGGGGGTGGCCGGGGAGCTGTTTTTT. It yields the protein CASSIEGRGVAGELFF.

This chain connects TRBV7-2 to TRBJ2-5; 7 nucleotides match TRBD2. Germline loops: CDR1 SGHTA, CDR2 FQGNSA. Trimming removed 3 bases from V and 13 bases from J; junction bases left unmatched: 5. The CDR3 consists of 11 residues. For the CDR3, the DNA is TGTGCCAGCAGCTTGGGGACTACCGTGTACTTC. Translated: CASSLGTTVYF.

The chain employs TRBV4-1 and TRBJ2-1; 10 bases map to TRBD2. Losses at the gene ends were 1 base for V and 7 bases for J; bases not matched to a gene: 13. This CDR3 is built from 18 residues. Germline V lookup: CDR1 MGHRA, CDR2 YSYEKL. CDR3 DNA sequence: TGCGCCAGCAGCCAAGTTCCCCTCCCAGCGGGAGGGAGAAATGAGCAGTTCTTC. Translated: CASSQVPLPAGGRNEQFF.

The chain is built from TRBV5-1 and TRBJ2-6, with D possibly being TRBD2 (6 bases). This CDR3 is built from 15 residues. CDR1 SGHRS and CDR2 YFSETQ come from the germline V gene. V shed 7 bases and J shed 0 bases, with 11 bases lying between them. CDR3 DNA sequence: TGCGCCAGCCAAGCGGGCAGCTCTGGGGCCAACGTCCTGACTTTC. Protein: CASQAGSSGANVLTF. Full variable domain (remainder filled in from reference TRBV5-1 and TRBJ2-6): KAGVTQTPRYLIKTRGQQVTLSCSPISGHRSVSWYQQTPGQGLQFLFEYFSETQRNKGNFPGRFSGRQFSNSRSEMNVSTLELGDSALYLCASQAGSSGANVLTFGAGSRLTVL.

The chain combines TRBV6-5 with TRBJ1-2; D not certain. This CDR3 spans 12 amino acids. V shed 6 bases and J shed 5 bases, with 10 bases lying between them. Germline loops: CDR1 MNHEY, CDR2 SVGAGI. The CDR3 region is CASRGGDYGYTF. The CDR3 DNA reads as TGTGCCAGCAGGGGAGGTGATTATGGCTACACCTTC.

The chain joins TRBV28 to TRBJ2-7; 9 bases fit TRBD1. CDR1 MDHEN and CDR2 SYDVKM come from the germline V gene. The CDR3 covers 15 residues. V trimming: 5 bases; J trimming: 3 bases; junction bases outside the gene matches: 8. The CDR3 spells CASSPSGQGNYEQYV. The CDR3 DNA is TGTGCCAGCAGTCCCTCGGGACAGGGAAACTACGAGCAGTACGTC.

V gene TRBV7-9 combines with J gene TRBJ1-4; 11 positions agree with TRBD1. CDR1 is SEHNR and CDR2 is FQNEAQ in the germline V gene (reference sequence). Losses at the gene ends were 3 bases for V and 6 bases for J; bases not matched to a gene: 3. The CDR3 is 15 amino acids. CDR3: CASSFGQGADEKLFF. In nucleotides, the CDR3 is TGTGCCAGCAGCTTTGGACAGGGGGCAGATGAAAAACTGTTTTTT.

J is TRBJ2-7 and V is TRBV15; 7 nucleotides match TRBD1. The CDR3 spans 15 residues. Germline CDR1 reads LNHNV; CDR2 reads YYDKDF (reference sequence). Losses at the gene ends were 1 base for V and 3 bases for J; bases not matched to a gene: 6. CDR3 in amino acids: CATSRVRQGYYEQYV. The CDR3 DNA reads TGTGCCACCAGCAGAGTTAGACAGGGTTACTACGAGCAGTACGTC.

The V call is TRBV6-5, the J call TRBJ1-1; TRBD1 is a possible D gene (6 bases). CDR1 is MNHEY and CDR2 is SVGAGI in the germline V gene. The V gene lost 7 bases and the J gene lost 5 bases, with 17 bases spanning the gap. CDR3 length equals 14 residues. DNA of the CDR3: TGTGCCAGCACCAGGGGAGGGGGGCATACTGAAGCTTTCTTT. Its protein product is CASTRGGGHTEAFF.

This rearrangement joins TRBV19 to TRBJ1-2; perhaps TRBD1 as D (6 bases). Germline V CDR1 and CDR2: LNHDA, SQIVND (reference sequence). Trimming removed 3 bases from V and 9 bases from J, with 17 bases in between. The CDR3 length is 14 residues. This CDR3 is CASSIPGTGSSYTF. The CDR3 nucleotides are TGTGCCAGTAGTATTCCCGGAACAGGGAGTAGCTACACCTTC.

This chain uses TRBV18 with TRBJ2-3; 8 bases fit TRBD1. The CDR3 length is 15 residues. From germline, CDR1 is KGHSH and CDR2 LQKENI. V dropped 3 bases and J dropped 6; count of bases not matched to a gene: 8. CDR3 DNA: TGTGCCAGCTCACCCTCTATCCAGGGGGCGGATACGCAGTATTTT. It specifies CASSPSIQGADTQYF.

The chain has TRBV5-6 and TRBJ2-5, with 8 bases lining up with TRBD2. CDR3 size: 16 residues. Germline V gene lookup returns CDR1 SGHDT and CDR2 YYEEEE. V lost 0 bases to trimming and J lost 3 bases; unmatched junction nucleotides: 7. CDR3: CASSLGVFSGEETQYF. The CDR3 DNA reads as TGTGCCAGCAGCTTGGGGGTGTTTAGCGGGGAAGAGACCCAGTACTTC.